Below, one TCR beta chain is given with its context. What it binds is not known. The data were obtained in a study of cytomegalovirus exposure and HLA in healthy donors. About the study: Of the donors genotyped, some 400 in all, 75% to 85% fell in the Caucasian-associated ancestry cluster. Study conclusions and caveats: Among donors in an Asian-associated ancestry cluster, a later analysis reportedly found fewer N-insertions than the roughly 610-donor mean.

This PCR relied on a set of 60 Vbeta primers and 13 Jbeta primers. Some clones are missing from TCRdb's copy, which holds only in-frame ones; the method was immunoSEQ multiplex PCR. The profile covers 150,000 to 200,000 clones, with 65% to 80% appearing a single time and 2.5% to 3.5% taken by the ten largest. This receptor was obtained from a male donor in good health and CMV-seronegative. Sequenced: PBMCs.

CDR3 nucleotide sequence: TGTGCCAGCTCCGGGGGGAGGACTGAAGCTTTCTTT. Translation gives CASSGGRTEAFF. V is TRBV19 and J is TRBJ1-1, with TRBD1 as a possible D gene (5 bases). V was clipped by 9 bases and J by 5 bases, with 13 bases between them. Per the germline V gene, CDR1 is LNHDA and CDR2 is SQIVND (reference sequence). The CDR3 length is 12 residues. Full variable domain (remainder filled in from reference TRBV19 and TRBJ1-1): DGGITQSPKYLFRKEGQNVTLSCEQNLNHDAMYWYRQDPGQGLRLIYYSQIVNDFQKGDIAEGYSVSREKKESFPLTVTSAQKNPTAFYLCASSGGRTEAFFGQGTRLTVV.